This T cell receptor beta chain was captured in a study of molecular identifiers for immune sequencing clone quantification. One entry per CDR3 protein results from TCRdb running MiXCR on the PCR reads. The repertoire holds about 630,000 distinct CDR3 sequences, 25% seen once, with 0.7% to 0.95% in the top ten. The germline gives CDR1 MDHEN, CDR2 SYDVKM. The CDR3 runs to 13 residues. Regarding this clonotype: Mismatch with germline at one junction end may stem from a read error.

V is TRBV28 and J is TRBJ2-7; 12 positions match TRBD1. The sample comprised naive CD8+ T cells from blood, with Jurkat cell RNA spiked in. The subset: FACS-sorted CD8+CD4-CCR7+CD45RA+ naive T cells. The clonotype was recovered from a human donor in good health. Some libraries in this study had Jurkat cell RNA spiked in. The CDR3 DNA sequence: TGTGCCACCAGGGACAGGGGGCTCCACGAGCAGCACTTC. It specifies CATRDRGLHEQHF.